This T cell receptor beta chain was sequenced during a study of blood T cell repertoires in COVID-19. Overall study context: The United States, Italy and Spain provided the acute and convalescent COVID-19 samples.

Using immunoSEQ multiplex PCR, the repertoire was profiled, and TCRdb retains in-frame clones only, with some absent. The sample lists fewer than 300,000 clones, over 75% occurring once. All enrollees were about 18 to 89 years old and from 25 or so US areas. Each participant's cohort was designated according to participant-reported clinical history. Two negative PCRs, clearance, or symptom resolution had been documented for recovered Cohort 3 donors. In its sample, this clone was seen once. With 5 bases removed from V and 5 bases from J, the gap between germline ends came to 6 bases. There are 11 residues in the CDR3. The germline gives CDR1 SGHTA, CDR2 FQGNSA.

The V call is TRBV7-2, the J call TRBJ1-1, with D unresolved. The source is a woman in her 30s who had recovered from COVID-19. The sample was PBMCs or T cells enriched from blood (not recorded which). Here the CDR3 reads CASSRGTEAFF. The CDR3 DNA follows: TGTGCCAGCAGCCGAGGGACTGAAGCTTTCTTT.